This is a list of T cell receptor beta chains from one sample in a study of post-analysis software for immune sequencing data. MiXCR, run by TCRdb on the PCR reads, gives a single entry per CDR3 protein. The data hold about 160,000 distinct CDR3 sequences, with 35% to 40% observed a single time. The specimen was blood, collected after autologous hematopoietic stem cell transplantation. The receptors derive from a girl aged 10-17 years with multiple sclerosis. Each CDR3 is given with its conserved first and last residue. The order of the fields is V gene, D gene, J gene, CDR3 length, clone size, CDR3 DNA, CDR3 protein. The D gene is left open where the match is weak. Not all rows give a size; the values are once, few, many and, for expanded clones, a class.

v_call: TRBV20-1
d_call: NA
j_call: TRBJ2-2
cdr3_length: 15
clone_size: few
cdr3_nt: TGCAGTGCTAGAGAGCACAGCGCGAACACCGGGGAGCTGTTTTTT
cdr3_aa: CSAREHSANTGELFF

v_call: TRBV7-9
d_call: TRBD2
j_call: TRBJ2-1
cdr3_length: 16
clone_size: NA
cdr3_nt: TGTGCCAGCAGCATCTTTAGCGGGCGTACCTACAATGAGCAGTTCTTC
cdr3_aa: CASSIFSGRTYNEQFF

v_call: TRBV7-9
d_call: NA
j_call: TRBJ2-7
cdr3_length: 14
clone_size: few
cdr3_nt: TGTGCCAGCAGCTCCGGGGTAGGGCCCTACGAGCAGTACTTC
cdr3_aa: CASSSGVGPYEQYF

v_call: TRBV7-9
d_call: NA
j_call: TRBJ1-6
cdr3_length: 13
clone_size: NA
cdr3_nt: TGTGCCAGCAGACTAGCCGGAAATTCACCCCTCCACTTT
cdr3_aa: CASRLAGNSPLHF

v_call: TRBV28
d_call: TRBD2
j_call: TRBJ2-5
cdr3_length: 15
clone_size: NA
cdr3_nt: TGTGCCAGCAGTCGCCGGGAGGTGTGGGCAGAGACCCAGTACTTC
cdr3_aa: CASSRREVWAETQYF

v_call: TRBV6-6
d_call: TRBD2
j_call: TRBJ2-7
cdr3_length: 15
clone_size: NA
cdr3_nt: TGTGCCAGCAGTTACGAGGGGCAGGGAGGGTACGAGCAGTACTTC
cdr3_aa: CASSYEGQGGYEQYF

v_call: TRBV5-8
d_call: NA
j_call: TRBJ1-1
cdr3_length: 17
clone_size: few
cdr3_nt: TGTGCCAGCGAGGGCGAGACAGAAGTTTTCCAGAACACTGAAGCTTTCTTT
cdr3_aa: CASEGETEVFQNTEAFF

v_call: TRBV20-1
d_call: TRBD2
j_call: TRBJ2-1
cdr3_length: 14
clone_size: few
cdr3_nt: TGCAGTTCATCCGGGACTAGCGCCTACAATGAGCAGTTCTTC
cdr3_aa: CSSSGTSAYNEQFF

v_call: TRBV11-2
d_call: NA
j_call: TRBJ2-1
cdr3_length: 15
clone_size: many
cdr3_nt: TGTGCCAGCAGCCTCCTTTCCGGGGCCAACAATGAGCAGTTCTTC
cdr3_aa: CASSLLSGANNEQFF

v_call: TRBV20-1
d_call: NA
j_call: TRBJ2-4
cdr3_length: 14
clone_size: few
cdr3_nt: TGCAGTGCTAGGTTCGGGAACAGCCAAAACATTCAGTACTTC
cdr3_aa: CSARFGNSQNIQYF

v_call: TRBV7-9
d_call: NA
j_call: TRBJ1-1
cdr3_length: 14
clone_size: NA
cdr3_nt: TGTGCCAGCAGTCCCACGAGGGAGGGCACTGAAGCTTTCTTT
cdr3_aa: CASSPTREGTEAFF

v_call: TRBV15
d_call: NA
j_call: TRBJ1-1
cdr3_length: 16
clone_size: few
cdr3_nt: TGTGCCACCAGCAGGGGGGTGCGGCAGCGGAACACTGAAGCTTTCTTT
cdr3_aa: CATSRGVRQRNTEAFF

v_call: TRBV6-5
d_call: NA
j_call: TRBJ2-5
cdr3_length: 13
clone_size: NA
cdr3_nt: TGTGCCAGCAGAGGGACTCCCGGAGAGACCCAGTACTTC
cdr3_aa: CASRGTPGETQYF

v_call: TRBV7-7
d_call: NA
j_call: TRBJ1-4
cdr3_length: 15
clone_size: NA
cdr3_nt: TGTGCTAGCAGCTTAGGCCCGGGATTGGGTGAAAAACTGTTTTTT
cdr3_aa: CASSLGPGLGEKLFF

v_call: TRBV27
d_call: TRBD1
j_call: TRBJ2-3
cdr3_length: 16
clone_size: once
cdr3_nt: TGTGCCAGCAGTTTAAGGCGGGACAGGGTAACAGATACGCAGTATTTT
cdr3_aa: CASSLRRDRVTDTQYF

v_call: TRBV4-2
d_call: TRBD2
j_call: TRBJ2-3
cdr3_length: 16
clone_size: NA
cdr3_nt: TGTGCCAGCAGCTCTCGGACTAGCGGGGGAGCAGATACGCAGTATTTT
cdr3_aa: CASSSRTSGGADTQYF

v_call: TRBV24-1
d_call: TRBD2
j_call: TRBJ2-1
cdr3_length: 16
clone_size: NA
cdr3_nt: TGTGCCACCAGTCCTAGCGGGGTTCGCTCCTACAATGAGCAGTTCTTC
cdr3_aa: CATSPSGVRSYNEQFF

v_call: TRBV7-9
d_call: NA
j_call: TRBJ2-1
cdr3_length: 15
clone_size: NA
cdr3_nt: TGTGCCAGCAGCTTAGGACAGAGCTTTTACAATGAGCAGTTCTTC
cdr3_aa: CASSLGQSFYNEQFF

v_call: TRBV12-3/TRBV12-4
d_call: TRBD1
j_call: TRBJ2-7
cdr3_length: 14
clone_size: NA
cdr3_nt: TGTGCCAGCAGTTTACGACAGGGGGTGATCGAGCAGTACTTC
cdr3_aa: CASSLRQGVIEQYF

v_call: TRBV11-2
d_call: NA
j_call: TRBJ2-3
cdr3_length: 11
clone_size: many
cdr3_nt: TGTGCCAGCAGCTTTACAGATACGCAGTATTTT
cdr3_aa: CASSFTDTQYF

v_call: TRBV27
d_call: NA
j_call: TRBJ1-1
cdr3_length: 14
clone_size: NA
cdr3_nt: TGTGCCAGCAGTTTGGCCGGGACGAACACTGAAGCTTTCTTT
cdr3_aa: CASSLAGTNTEAFF

v_call: TRBV24-1
d_call: NA
j_call: TRBJ2-3
cdr3_length: 14
clone_size: NA
cdr3_nt: TGTGCCACCAGTGATACCTCTCTCCCGGATACGCAGTATTTT
cdr3_aa: CATSDTSLPDTQYF

v_call: TRBV5-1
d_call: NA
j_call: TRBJ2-2
cdr3_length: 16
clone_size: few
cdr3_nt: TGCGCCAGCAGCTTGTGGGGCCGAGAGAACACCGGGGAGCTGTTTTTT
cdr3_aa: CASSLWGRENTGELFF

v_call: TRBV28
d_call: NA
j_call: TRBJ2-7
cdr3_length: 14
clone_size: NA
cdr3_nt: TGTGCCAGCAGTCACCGGGACGGATACTACGAGCAGTACTTC
cdr3_aa: CASSHRDGYYEQYF

v_call: TRBV5-1
d_call: NA
j_call: TRBJ2-3
cdr3_length: 11
clone_size: few
cdr3_nt: TGCGCCAGCAGTGAGGAAGATACGCAGTATTTT
cdr3_aa: CASSEEDTQYF

v_call: TRBV30
d_call: TRBD2
j_call: TRBJ2-1
cdr3_length: 16
clone_size: once
cdr3_nt: TGTGCCTGGAGTACGGGAGGAGCTGACCCCTACAATGAGCAGTTCTTC
cdr3_aa: CAWSTGGADPYNEQFF

v_call: TRBV24-1
d_call: TRBD2
j_call: TRBJ2-1
cdr3_length: 14
clone_size: NA
cdr3_nt: TGTGCCACCAGTGATTGGGGGACTAATCATGAGCAGTTCTTC
cdr3_aa: CATSDWGTNHEQFF

v_call: TRBV29-1
d_call: NA
j_call: TRBJ2-7
cdr3_length: 9
clone_size: NA
cdr3_nt: TGCAGCGTTGCTAACCCCCAGTACTTC
cdr3_aa: CSVANPQYF

v_call: TRBV20-1
d_call: TRBD2
j_call: TRBJ2-7
cdr3_length: 17
clone_size: NA
cdr3_nt: TGCAGTGCTAGCTCCTCGTGGGTAGCGGGAGGCCTTTACGAGCAGTACTTC
cdr3_aa: CSASSSWVAGGLYEQYF

v_call: TRBV7-8
d_call: TRBD2
j_call: TRBJ2-3
cdr3_length: 16
clone_size: NA
cdr3_nt: TGTGCCAGCAGCCCACGACTAGCGGGATTAACGGATACGCAGTATTTT
cdr3_aa: CASSPRLAGLTDTQYF

v_call: TRBV5-1
d_call: TRBD2
j_call: TRBJ2-3
cdr3_length: 16
clone_size: few
cdr3_nt: TGCGCCAGCAGCTTGTTGACTAGCGGGACTTCGGATACGCAGTATTTT
cdr3_aa: CASSLLTSGTSDTQYF

v_call: TRBV20-1
d_call: NA
j_call: TRBJ2-5
cdr3_length: 13
clone_size: NA
cdr3_nt: TGTAGTGCTAGAGGTCCTAGGGTCGAGACCCAGTACTTC
cdr3_aa: CSARGPRVETQYF

v_call: TRBV20-1
d_call: TRBD2
j_call: TRBJ2-7
cdr3_length: 15
clone_size: once
cdr3_nt: TGCAGTGCTAGTCCCCTAGCGGGCGGCTCCTACGAGCAGTACTTC
cdr3_aa: CSASPLAGGSYEQYF

v_call: TRBV9
d_call: NA
j_call: TRBJ2-7
cdr3_length: 15
clone_size: few
cdr3_nt: TGTGCCAGCAGCGTAGACCCCACCCCCTTCTACGAGCAGTACTTC
cdr3_aa: CASSVDPTPFYEQYF

v_call: TRBV7-9
d_call: NA
j_call: TRBJ2-3
cdr3_length: 15
clone_size: few
cdr3_nt: TGTGCCAGCAGCTTCTCCAAAGGGGACGGGGATACGCAGTATTTT
cdr3_aa: CASSFSKGDGDTQYF

v_call: TRBV5-5
d_call: TRBD2
j_call: TRBJ2-7
cdr3_length: 16
clone_size: NA
cdr3_nt: TGTGCCAGCAGCCACATCCGGGGGGAAAGCTCCTACGAGCAGTACTTC
cdr3_aa: CASSHIRGESSYEQYF

v_call: TRBV6-5
d_call: TRBD2
j_call: TRBJ2-3
cdr3_length: 13
clone_size: NA
cdr3_nt: TGTGCCAGCAGTTTCTCAGCGGGGGATACGCAGTATTTT
cdr3_aa: CASSFSAGDTQYF

v_call: TRBV4-2
d_call: NA
j_call: TRBJ1-6
cdr3_length: 15
clone_size: many
cdr3_nt: TGTGCCAGCAGCCAAGACGTGGCAGGGGTTTCACCCCTCCACTTT
cdr3_aa: CASSQDVAGVSPLHF

v_call: TRBV12-3/TRBV12-4
d_call: NA
j_call: TRBJ1-5
cdr3_length: 14
clone_size: NA
cdr3_nt: TGTGCCAGCAGTTTCCGCCATAGCAATCAGCCCCAGCATTTT
cdr3_aa: CASSFRHSNQPQHF

v_call: TRBV29-1
d_call: TRBD1
j_call: TRBJ2-3
cdr3_length: 12
clone_size: NA
cdr3_nt: TGCAGCGTGGGGACAGGGGCAGATACGCAGTATTTT
cdr3_aa: CSVGTGADTQYF

v_call: TRBV2
d_call: TRBD1
j_call: TRBJ2-7
cdr3_length: 15
clone_size: few
cdr3_nt: TGTGCCAGCAGTGATGCTCGGACAGGGTCCCACGAGCAGTACTTC
cdr3_aa: CASSDARTGSHEQYF

v_call: TRBV4-3
d_call: TRBD1
j_call: TRBJ2-1
cdr3_length: 17
clone_size: few
cdr3_nt: TGCGCCAGCAGCCCACGTTGGGCCCGGACAGGGGGGGATGAGCAGTTCTTC
cdr3_aa: CASSPRWARTGGDEQFF

v_call: TRBV29-1
d_call: NA
j_call: TRBJ1-1
cdr3_length: 13
clone_size: NA
cdr3_nt: TGCAGCGTTACAAAGCCCGAAAACACTGAAGCTTTCTTT
cdr3_aa: CSVTKPENTEAFF

v_call: TRBV6-6
d_call: NA
j_call: TRBJ2-1
cdr3_length: 14
clone_size: few
cdr3_nt: TGTGCCAGCAGTTACGGTAGGAGTGTTGATGAGCAGTTCTTC
cdr3_aa: CASSYGRSVDEQFF

v_call: TRBV15
d_call: NA
j_call: TRBJ1-1
cdr3_length: 13
clone_size: few
cdr3_nt: TGTGCCACCAGCAGAGCAGGAAACACTGAAGCTTTCTTT
cdr3_aa: CATSRAGNTEAFF

v_call: TRBV13
d_call: NA
j_call: TRBJ2-5
cdr3_length: 14
clone_size: NA
cdr3_nt: TGTGCCAGCAGCCCCCGGAGGGCACGGGAGACCCAGTACTTC
cdr3_aa: CASSPRRARETQYF

v_call: TRBV29-1
d_call: NA
j_call: TRBJ2-3
cdr3_length: 17
clone_size: many
cdr3_nt: TGCAGCGTTGATCTTAGGGGACTAACAGGGCCTACAGATACGCAGTATTTT
cdr3_aa: CSVDLRGLTGPTDTQYF

v_call: TRBV11-3
d_call: NA
j_call: TRBJ2-1
cdr3_length: 15
clone_size: NA
cdr3_nt: TGTGCCAGCAGCATAGGGCCGAGCTCCTACAATGAGCAGTTCTTC
cdr3_aa: CASSIGPSSYNEQFF

v_call: TRBV12-3/TRBV12-4
d_call: NA
j_call: TRBJ1-1
cdr3_length: 15
clone_size: NA
cdr3_nt: TGTGCCAGCAGCCGACCGAGGACGGCGAACACTGAAGCTTTCTTT
cdr3_aa: CASSRPRTANTEAFF

v_call: TRBV29-1
d_call: NA
j_call: TRBJ2-2
cdr3_length: 11
clone_size: NA
cdr3_nt: TGCAGCGTTCAGAACACCGGGGAGCTGTTTTTT
cdr3_aa: CSVQNTGELFF

v_call: TRBV27
d_call: NA
j_call: TRBJ2-3
cdr3_length: 11
clone_size: few
cdr3_nt: TGTGCCAGCGGACATACAGATACGCAGTATTTT
cdr3_aa: CASGHTDTQYF

v_call: TRBV20-1
d_call: NA
j_call: TRBJ2-5
cdr3_length: 14
clone_size: NA
cdr3_nt: TGCAGTGCTAGTGGCGACATCCCCCAAGAGACCCAGTACTTC
cdr3_aa: CSASGDIPQETQYF

v_call: TRBV20-1
d_call: TRBD2
j_call: TRBJ2-3
cdr3_length: 13
clone_size: NA
cdr3_nt: TGCAGCGTTGAGGGACTAGCGATTGATACGCAGTATTTT
cdr3_aa: CSVEGLAIDTQYF